A selection of T cell receptor beta chains follows, all from one sample in a study of T cell responses to AZD1222 COVID-19 vaccine. Produced via immunoSEQ multiplex PCR; TCRdb's table is partial and in-frame only. Among 100,000 or so clones listed, about 90% were seen once. The source was peripheral blood, collected on day 0 of AZD1222 vaccination. These receptors all come from an adult in good health. The CDR3 runs from the conserved cysteine through the conserved F or W. D genes are given only for firm matches. Expanded clones get a size class; other rows say once, few or many, or leave the size out.

NA NA TRBJ1-1 TRBV7-8 TGTGCCAGCAGCTTACATAACACTGAAGCTTTCTTT CASSLHNTEAFF
TRBD1 NA TRBJ1-5 TRBV28 TGTGCCAGCAGTCGACAGGGAGGCAATCAGCCCCAGCATTTT CASSRQGGNQPQHF
NA NA TRBJ1-1 TRBV19 TGTGCCAGTACGACCGGGATTGAAGCTTTCTTT CASTTGIEAFF
NA NA TRBJ1-1 TRBV10-3 TGTGCCATCAGTGGTGCGGCGATAGACACTGAAGCTTTCTTT CAISGAAIDTEAFF
NA NA TRBJ1-1 TRBV27 TGTGCCAGCAGACGACCACTCGGGACTGAAGCTTTCTTT CASRRPLGTEAFF
NA NA TRBJ1-2 TRBV6-2/TRBV6-3 TGTGCCAGCAGTTACTCGAACTATGGCTACACCTTC CASSYSNYGYTF
TRBD1 NA TRBJ2-6 TRBV5-8 TGTGCCAGCAGCCCGGCCTGGGACAGAGGATTCTCTGGGGCCAACGTCCTGACTTTC CASSPAWDRGFSGANVLTF
TRBD2 NA TRBJ2-1 TRBV5-4 TGTGCCAGCAGCTGGGGAGGTGGCGGGGGGCTTAACAATGAGCAGTTCTTC CASSWGGGGGLNNEQFF
TRBD1 NA TRBJ1-2 TRBV5-8 TGTGCCAGCAGCTGGACAGGGCCAAACTATGGCTACACCTTC CASSWTGPNYGYTF
TRBD1 NA TRBJ2-7 TRBV5-8 TGTGCCAGCAGCTTGGGGGACAGGGCAGGCCGGGAGCAGTACTTC CASSLGDRAGREQYF
NA NA TRBJ2-1 TRBV27 TGTGCCAGCAGTTTAGTACCCGGGGCTCCGGGTGAGCAGTTCTTC CASSLVPGAPGEQFF
TRBD2 NA TRBJ2-5 TRBV11-2 TGTGCCAGCAGCTTAGTGGGGACTATGGGCGAGACCCAGTACTTC CASSLVGTMGETQYF
NA NA TRBJ2-1 TRBV5-4 TGTGCCAGCAGCTTGGAATCCGGACAGAACAATGAGCAGTTCTTC CASSLESGQNNEQFF
TRBD1 few TRBJ1-1 TRBV19 TGTGCCAGTAGACCGGACAGGGTTGGCACTGAAGCTTTCTTT CASRPDRVGTEAFF
NA NA TRBJ1-4 TRBV5-1 TGTGCCAGCAGCTTGTCCACCTCAACTAATGAAAAACTGTTTTTT CASSLSTSTNEKLFF
TRBD1 NA TRBJ2-2 TRBV11-2 TGTGCCAGCAGTACAGGGGAGAACACCGGGGAGCTGTTTTTT CASSTGENTGELFF
NA NA TRBJ1-1 TRBV13 TGTGCCAGCACCCAGGGCACTGAAGCTTTCTTT CASTQGTEAFF
TRBD2 once TRBJ2-3 TRBV24-1 TGTGCCACCAGCTCGACTAGCGGGGATCTTGTTACGCAGTATTTT CATSSTSGDLVTQYF
TRBD1 NA TRBJ2-7 TRBV14 TGTGCCAGCAGAGTTACAGGGGTCGTCGAGCAGTACTTC CASRVTGVVEQYF
NA NA TRBJ1-4 TRBV15 TGTGCCACCAGCAGGATTAGGGCGGATAATGAAAAACTGTTTTTT CATSRIRADNEKLFF
TRBD2 NA TRBJ2-3 TRBV5-1 TGCGCCAGCAGCTTGGGGCCTCCTCCGCGGGGGGGCGAAGATACGCAGTATTTT CASSLGPPPRGGEDTQYF
NA once TRBJ1-1 TRBV2 TGTGCCAGCAGTGAGGGGCCCCGCACTGAAGCTTTCTTT CASSEGPRTEAFF
NA NA TRBJ1-2 TRBV23-1 TGCGCCAGCAGTCAACGGACCCCCCGGACCTTC CASSQRTPRTF
NA NA TRBJ1-4 TRBV6-5 TGTGCCAGCAGCCCCGGGGCCGCAAATGAAAAACTGTTTTTT CASSPGAANEKLFF
NA NA TRBJ1-4 TRBV3-1/TRBV3-2 TGTGCCAGCAGCCAAGGTGGGACAAATAATGAAAAACTGTTTTTT CASSQGGTNNEKLFF
TRBD1 once TRBJ2-5 TRBV7-2 TGTGCCAGCAGCCCAGACAGGGGGCGTAGGGGAGAGACCCAGTACTTC CASSPDRGRRGETQYF
TRBD2 NA TRBJ2-1 TRBV19 TGTGCCAGTAGTATTCTACCTAGGACTAGCGGGTACTACAATGAGCAGTTCTTC CASSILPRTSGYYNEQFF
NA NA TRBJ2-1 TRBV4-1 TGCGCCAGCAGCCAAGATAGTGGAGCCTCTCGGAAGAATGAGCAGTTCTTC CASSQDSGASRKNEQFF
NA NA TRBJ1-6 TRBV7-2 TGTGCCAGCAGCTTAGTCGCCAGGGGTAATTCACCCCTCCACTTT CASSLVARGNSPLHF
NA NA TRBJ1-5 TRBV4-3 TGCGCCAGCAGCCCCGGGTTAGCAAGCAATCAGCCCCAGCATTTT CASSPGLASNQPQHF
NA NA TRBJ2-3 TRBV5-4 TGTGCCAGCAGTGGAGGTCCTAGCGCCCAGGGTACGCAGTATTTT CASSGGPSAQGTQYF
TRBD2 NA TRBJ2-3 TRBV10-3 TGTGCCATCAGTGAGTCGACTAGCGGGGGCACAGATACGCAGTATTTT CAISESTSGGTDTQYF
NA once TRBJ2-6 TRBV5-6 TGTGCCAGCAGCTTGGCTTTGGTCTCTGGGGCCAACGTCCTGACTTTC CASSLALVSGANVLTF
NA NA TRBJ1-2 TRBV10-3 TGTGCCATCCGCCCGGGCGGGGATGGCTACACCTTC CAIRPGGDGYTF
NA NA TRBJ1-2 TRBV5-1 TGTGCCAGCAGCAAAGAATATGTTGCCGGCTACACCTTC CASSKEYVAGYTF
TRBD1 NA TRBJ2-5 TRBV3-1/TRBV3-2 TGTGCCAGCACCCAAGGGGCCGGGACAGCTTTTCTTTCGGGGGAGACCCAGTACTTC CASTQGAGTAFLSGETQYF
TRBD1 NA TRBJ1-4 TRBV5-6 TGTGCCAGCAGCTTCGGGACCAGGGGGCGTGAAAAACTGTTTTTT CASSFGTRGREKLFF
NA NA TRBJ2-4 TRBV7-2 TGTGCCACTACAGTACCGGGAGCCAAAAACATTCAGTACTTC CATTVPGAKNIQYF
TRBD1 NA TRBJ1-5 TRBV19 TGTGCCAGTTCATGGACAGGGGATCAGCCCCAGCATTTT CASSWTGDQPQHF
NA NA TRBJ1-5 TRBV2 TGTGCCAGCAGTGAAGGAGTATCGCAGATCAATCAGCCCCAGCATTTT CASSEGVSQINQPQHF